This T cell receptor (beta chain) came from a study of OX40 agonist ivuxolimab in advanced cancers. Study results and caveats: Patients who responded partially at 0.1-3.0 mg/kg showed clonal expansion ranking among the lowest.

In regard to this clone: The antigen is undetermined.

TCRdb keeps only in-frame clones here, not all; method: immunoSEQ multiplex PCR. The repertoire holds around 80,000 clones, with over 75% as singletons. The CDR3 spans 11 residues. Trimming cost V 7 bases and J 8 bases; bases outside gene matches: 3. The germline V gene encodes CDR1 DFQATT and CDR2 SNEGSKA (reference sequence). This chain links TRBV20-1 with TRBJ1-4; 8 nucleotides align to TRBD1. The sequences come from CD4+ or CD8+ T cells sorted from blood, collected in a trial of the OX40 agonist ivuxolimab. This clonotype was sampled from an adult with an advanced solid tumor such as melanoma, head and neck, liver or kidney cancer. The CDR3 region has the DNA TGCAGTGTCCGACAGGGGGAAAAACTGTTTTTT. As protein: CSVRQGEKLFF.